This TCR beta chain stems from a study of Graves' ophthalmopathy and Graves' hyperthyroidism. Whole-study findings and limits: Most thyroid-expanded clonotypes exceeding 0.001 frequency were also found in blood.

V was cut by 2 bases and J by 7 bases, with 11 bases left in between. The length of the CDR3 is 14 residues. The sequenced template was RNA, covering the TCR beta CDR3 region. A first-round RT-PCR used HTBI primers, followed by a second-round multiplex PCR. TCRdb re-called the multiplex PCR reads through MiXCR, storing one row per CDR3 protein. In the table there are 620,000 or so distinct CDR3 sequences, approximately 22% of which are singletons. Ophthalmopathy absent within 18 months of follow-up marked hyperthyroidism as stable. Serum thyroxine and TRAb, along with clinical symptoms, thyroid ultrasound and orbital computed tomography, were what diagnosis relied on. In this sample, this clonotype turned up many times. Its antigen is currently unknown.

Sequenced input: peripheral blood. This chain joins TRBV12-3 or TRBV12-4 and TRBJ2-2; no reliable D call. This clonotype originated in a woman aged 18-35 years with stable Graves' hyperthyroidism. Some clones in this sample may be carry-over from other donors' samples. For the CDR3, the DNA is TGTGCCAGCAGTTTAACGCCCCTAGTCGGGGAGCTGTTTTTT. Translation: CASSLTPLVGELFF.